One sample yielded the 14 T cell receptor beta chains listed below, sequenced in a study of OX40 agonist ivuxolimab in advanced cancers. Sequenced by immunoSEQ multiplex PCR; TCRdb stores in-frame clones only, minus some. The sample carries 80,000 to 95,000 clones, about 90% recorded once. Sequencing was performed on CD4+ or CD8+ T cells sorted from blood, taken in a trial of the OX40 agonist ivuxolimab. The receptors derive from an adult with an advanced solid tumor such as melanoma, head and neck, liver or kidney cancer.

Regarding this clone: The same CDR3 can be traced to other DNA sequences in this sample. The chain employs TRBV7-9 and TRBJ2-2; the D gene is possibly TRBD2 (7 bases). Per the germline V gene, CDR1 is SEHNR and CDR2 is FQNEAQ (reference sequence). V was cut by 6 bases and J by 8 bases, with 19 bases left in between. This CDR3 spans 15 amino acids. CDR3 sequence reads: CASRSVGGQIGELFF. DNA for the CDR3: TGTGCCAGCAGATCCGTCGGGGGGCAGATTGGGGAGCTGTTTTTT.

This clone was seen once. This chain links TRBV6-1 with TRBJ2-7; 8 positions match TRBD2. Germline CDR1 and CDR2: MNHNS and SASEGT. The V gene end was trimmed by 4 bases and the J gene end by 1 base; junction bases not matched to a gene: 12. The CDR3 is made up of 17 amino acids. In DNA, the CDR3 is TGTGCCAGCAGTGCGTCCGCCCGGACTAGCTGGTCCTACGAGCAGTACTTC. This codes for CASSASARTSWSYEQYF.

The V and J genes are TRBV7-3 and TRBJ2-7, with 8 bases aligning to TRBD1. CDR1 is SGHTA, CDR2 FQGTGA, per germline. This CDR3 has 14 residues. J lost 6 bases, V lost 1 base, and 5 bases had no gene match. CDR3 residues: CASSLMAGGREQYF. CDR3 DNA sequence: TGTGCCAGCAGCTTAATGGCAGGGGGCCGCGAGCAGTACTTC.

This chain connects TRBV28 to TRBJ1-2; 9 nucleotides agree with TRBD1. This CDR3 has 16 amino acids. Germline lookup yields CDR1 MDHEN and CDR2 SYDVKM. V gave up 4 bases and J gave up 4 bases; unmatched junction bases: 10. CDR3 bases: TGTGCCAGCAGTTCGCCACCGGGACAGGGTGTCTATGGCTACACCTTC. Translated, it gives CASSSPPGQGVYGYTF.

The CDR3 loop is CATGGPPNEQFF. CDR3 bases: TGTGCCACCGGGGGACCCCCCAATGAGCAGTTCTTC. V and J are TRBV10-3 and TRBJ2-1, with D perhaps matching TRBD2 (6 bases). Germline CDR1 ENHRY, CDR2 SYGVKD. V gave up 10 bases and J gave up 6 bases, with 13 bases separating them. The CDR3 covers 12 residues.

This chain joins TRBV27 and TRBJ2-3; D tentatively fits TRBD1 or TRBD2 (5 bases each). V was clipped by 6 bases and J by 4 bases, with 11 bases between them. This CDR3 has 13 residues. Germline CDR1 reads MNHEY; CDR2 reads SMNVEV (reference sequence). CDR3 sequence reads: CASRFLGADTQYF. In nucleotides, the CDR3 is TGTGCCAGCAGGTTTTTGGGGGCAGATACGCAGTATTTT.

This chain uses TRBV29-1 with TRBJ2-7; 11 positions match TRBD2. With 6 bases clipped from V and 6 bases from J, the junction kept 7 bases outside the gene matches. The CDR3 length is 13 residues. Germline V gene data show CDR1 as SQVTM and CDR2 as ANQGSEA. The CDR3 nucleotides are TGCAGCGTGTTACTAGCGGGAGCGAGCGAGCAGTACTTC. This codes for CSVLLAGASEQYF.

V usage is TRBV27 and J usage is TRBJ2-2; TRBD1 is a possible D gene (5 bases). The CDR3 is 12 residues long. V shed 7 bases and J shed 6 bases, with 9 bases lying between them. CDR1 and CDR2 from the germline V gene are MNHEY and SMNVEV (reference sequence). The CDR3 DNA is TGTGCCAGCACCCCAGGGTCCGGGGAGCTGTTTTTT. Translating gives CASTPGSGELFF.

The table lists this clone with a few counts. The rearrangement links TRBV7-9 to TRBJ1-2; D unresolved. The length of the CDR3 is 12 residues. CDR1 and CDR2 (germline): SEHNR, FQNEAQ (reference sequence). Deletions cut 0 bases from V and 8 bases from J, with 7 bases between. The CDR3 region is CASSLARGGYTF. The CDR3 DNA reads as TGTGCCAGCAGCTTAGCGAGAGGAGGCTACACCTTC.

The chain uses TRBV12-2 and TRBJ1-1; the DNA was not compared with TRBD1, the D call given in the table. TRBV12-2 has pseudogene status. The CDR3 has 16 residues. CDR3 in DNA: TGTGCAAGTCGCTCCCACCTGAGGGGGCTACACACTGAAGCTTTCTTT. This codes for CASRSHLRGLHTEAFF.

The V gene is TRBV27, the J gene TRBJ1-2; TRBD1 matches at 8 bases. Germline loops: CDR1 MNHEY, CDR2 SMNVEV (reference sequence). This CDR3 contains 14 residues. Trimming cost V 2 bases and J 5 bases; bases outside gene matches: 4. The DNA of the CDR3 is TGTGCCAGCAGTTTAGGACAGGGAGGGTATGGCTACACCTTC. Protein: CASSLGQGGYGYTF.

The chain couples TRBV28 to TRBJ1-5; 10 bases agree with TRBD1. J gave up 6 bases and V 2 bases, and 1 base lay outside the gene matches. Germline V lookup: CDR1 MDHEN, CDR2 SYDVKM. The CDR3 runs to 14 residues. In DNA, the CDR3 is TGTGCCAGCAGTTTAGGGACAGGGGTTCAGCCCCAGCATTTT. This gives the protein CASSLGTGVQPQHF.

The gene calls are TRBV27 and TRBJ2-7; TRBD2 agrees at 14 bases. J lost 7 bases, V lost 3 bases, and 11 bases had no gene match. The CDR3 consists of 17 residues. Germline CDR1 and CDR2: MNHEY and SMNVEV (reference sequence). CDR3 nucleotide sequence: TGTGCCAGCAGTTTTCTCCCGGGACTAGCGGGAGTGGAGGAGCAGTACTTC. It yields the protein CASSFLPGLAGVEEQYF.

The chain is built from TRBV28 and TRBJ2-2, with D possibly TRBD1 on 5 matching bases. Germline CDR1 and CDR2: MDHEN and SYDVKM. The CDR3 length is 14 residues. Trimming took 7 bases from V and 4 from J, leaving 13 bases between them. CDR3 DNA: TGTGCCAGCACCAACAAAAGGGGCACCGGGGAGCTGTTTTTT. Translated: CASTNKRGTGELFF. Supplemented by reference TRBV28 and TRBJ2-2, the full variable domain reads DVKVTQSSRYLVKRTGEKVFLECVQDMDHENMFWYRQDPGLGLRLIYFSYDVKMKEKGDIPEGYSVSREKKERFSLILESASTNQTSMYLCASTNKRGTGELFFGEGSRLTVL.